This TCR beta chain is from a study of blood T cell repertoires in COVID-19. Study as a whole: T cells, B-cell-depleted T cells, or PBMCs supplied cDNA or gDNA.

The authors' processing: Nucleated cell counts were estimated from reference gene primer amplification. The assay was immunoSEQ multiplex PCR, and TCRdb's table has in-frame clones only and misses some. That table furnishes V, J and clone size, whereas the DNA furnished D and trimming. The sample has more than 85,000 clones; over 65% are singletons. Germline loops: CDR1 LGHDT, CDR2 YNNKEL (reference sequence). V lost 5 bases, J lost 9 bases, and 8 bases stayed unmatched. This CDR3 is built from 14 residues. This clone came up once. The rearrangement joins TRBV3-1 (or the pseudogene TRBV3-2) to TRBJ2-1; 9 nucleotides align to TRBD2. Sequenced material: peripheral blood. The origin of this receptor is a human donor in a cohort sampled during active COVID-19. CDR3 sequence (DNA): TGTGCCAGCAGCGCCGCGGGGGGGCTACGTGAGCAGTTCTTC. This sequence encodes CASSAAGGLREQFF.